These T cell receptor beta chains were read from a single sample in a study of blood T cells in healthy people across ages. Each CDR3 protein is one row after TCRdb ran MiXCR on the 5' RACE reads. The data contain about 730,000 distinct CDR3 sequences, roughly 44% of them singletons. Specimen: blood. All receptors derive from a woman aged 60-75 years in good health. Each CDR3 is given with its conserved first and last residue. A D gene is named only where the DNA matches it firmly. A clone size is listed for some rows: how often the clone was seen (once, few, many), or a class if it is expanded.

>NA|TRBV4-1|TRBD2|TRBJ2-1
TGCGCCAGCAGCCATTTTGGGACTAGCTACAATGAGCAGTTCTTC
CASSHFGTSYNEQFF
>NA|TRBV20-1|TRBD1|TRBJ1-4
TGCAGTGCCAGGGACCCCACAGGGGGCCAGGAAAAACTGTTTTTT
CSARDPTGGQEKLFF
>few|TRBV11-3|NA|TRBJ2-1
TGTGCCAGCAGCTTAGATTCCGTAAATGAGCAGTTCTTC
CASSLDSVNEQFF
>NA|TRBV10-3|NA|TRBJ2-7
TGTGCCATCAGTGGGGCGGTAACCTACGAGCAGTACTTC
CAISGAVTYEQYF
>few|TRBV7-9|NA|TRBJ2-7
TGTGCCAGCAGCTTAGGAGCAGGGTTGGACGAGCAGTACTTC
CASSLGAGLDEQYF
>few|TRBV6-2/TRBV6-3|NA|TRBJ2-7
TGTGCCAGCATGGGGGTCTACCAGCTTTCCTACGAGCAGTACTTC
CASMGVYQLSYEQYF
>NA|TRBV20-1|NA|TRBJ1-2
TGCAGTGCTAGAGGGGGGACGCCCGGCAGCGATGGCTACACCTTC
CSARGGTPGSDGYTF
>few|TRBV10-3|TRBD1|TRBJ1-2
TGTGCCATCAGTGATCCGGACAGGGGGCGGTATGGCTACACCTTC
CAISDPDRGRYGYTF
>NA|TRBV12-5|NA|TRBJ2-1
TGTGCTAGTGGTTTGGGGTTGAGCGGCACCAACAATGAGCAGTTCTTC
CASGLGLSGTNNEQFF
>once|TRBV20-1|TRBD1|TRBJ1-2
TGCAGGGCCCCCACAGGGGTTGGAGGCTACACCTTC
CRAPTGVGGYTF
>NA|TRBV29-1|NA|TRBJ2-6
TGCAGCGTTGGACAGACCTCTGGGGCCAACGTCCTGACTTTC
CSVGQTSGANVLTF
>many|TRBV3-1|NA|TRBJ2-7
TGTGCCAGCAGCCGCTTGTCCTACGAGCAGTACTTC
CASSRLSYEQYF
>few|TRBV20-1|NA|TRBJ1-5
TGCAGTGCTCTTGGAGGCAATCAGCCCCAGCATTTT
CSALGGNQPQHF
>few|TRBV30|NA|TRBJ2-1
TGTGCCTGGAGTGGGTACAATGAGCAGTTCTTC
CAWSGYNEQFF
>NA|TRBV10-1|NA|TRBJ2-7
TGCGCCAGCAGTGAGGCATTTAGGGGAGATGGAAGCGAGCAGTACTTC
CASSEAFRGDGSEQYF
>NA|TRBV7-9|NA|TRBJ1-4
TGTGCCAGCAGCCTAACGGGGAAGGAAGAAAAACTGTTTTTT
CASSLTGKEEKLFF
>few|TRBV27|NA|TRBJ2-5
TGTGCCAGCAGTTTTTCAGCGTACCAAGAGACCCAGTACTTC
CASSFSAYQETQYF
>NA|TRBV6-1|NA|TRBJ1-6
TGTGCTAGCAGGATGGGGTGGACCTATAATTCACCCCTCCACTTT
CASRMGWTYNSPLHF
>NA|TRBV20-1|NA|TRBJ2-7
TGCAGTGCTAGATCGACAGACGGATACAATGAGCAGTACTTC
CSARSTDGYNEQYF
>once|TRBV13|TRBD2|TRBJ2-1
TGTGCCAGCAGCTATACCGGGACTAGCGGGTTCAATGAGCAGTTCTTC
CASSYTGTSGFNEQFF
>NA|TRBV6-6|NA|TRBJ2-4
TGTGCCAGCAGTTACCCCCCCACGATCCCCAAAAACATTCAGTACTTC
CASSYPPTIPKNIQYF
>NA|TRBV7-2|NA|TRBJ2-1
TGTGCCAGCAGCTTAGTCTGGGGTCTGAACAATGAGCAGTTCTTC
CASSLVWGLNNEQFF
>NA|TRBV3-1|NA|TRBJ2-7
TGTGCCAGCGCCGCGGGGCGGTACGAGCAGTACTTC
CASAAGRYEQYF
>few|TRBV4-3|NA|TRBJ2-7
TGCGCCAGCAGCCAAGGACAAGCGAGGAAGGACGAGCAGTACTTC
CASSQGQARKDEQYF
>NA|TRBV20-1|TRBD1|TRBJ2-7
TGCAGTGCCCTCCGGACAGGGGACATGAACGAGCAGTACTTC
CSALRTGDMNEQYF
>NA|TRBV20-1|NA|TRBJ1-1
TGCAGTGCTAGAGGAGAATGGTTGGGTTTCTTT
CSARGEWLGFF
>NA|TRBV13|TRBD2|TRBJ2-1
TGTGCCAGCAGCTTAAGCCCTGGGACTAGCGGGTGGTCCTACAATGAGCAGTTCTTC
CASSLSPGTSGWSYNEQFF
>NA|TRBV7-3|TRBD2|TRBJ2-7
TGTGCCAGCAGCTTCGGGGGCGGGGGGCCTTACAATGAGCAGTACTTC
CASSFGGGGPYNEQYF
>few|TRBV20-1|NA|TRBJ1-4
TGCAGTGCTCCCGGGAGAGACAGGGAAAAACTGTTTTTT
CSAPGRDREKLFF
>NA|TRBV18|TRBD1|TRBJ1-1
TGTGCCAGCTCACCAGACAGGGTAGGTGAAGCTTTCTTT
CASSPDRVGEAFF
>few|TRBV6-6|NA|TRBJ1-5
TGTGCCAGCAGTTACTCGATTAGTGATAGCAATCAGCCCCAGCATTTT
CASSYSISDSNQPQHF
>NA|TRBV24-1|NA|TRBJ2-2
TGTGCCACCAGTCGAAGTACCGGGGAGCTGTTTTTT
CATSRSTGELFF
>NA|TRBV5-1|TRBD1|TRBJ1-6
TGCGCCAGCAGCTTGGGGACAGGGAGGAATTCACCCCTCCACTTT
CASSLGTGRNSPLHF
>few|TRBV11-3|TRBD2|TRBJ2-1
TGTGCCAGCAGCCGTACTAGCGGGGTTTCCTACAATGAGCAGTTCTTC
CASSRTSGVSYNEQFF
>NA|TRBV2|TRBD1|TRBJ1-5
TGTGCCAGCATCGGACAGGAGGGTCAGCCCCAGCATTTT
CASIGQEGQPQHF
>NA|TRBV6-6|NA|TRBJ1-5
TGTGCCAGCAGTTACAAGGGTGGCAATCAGCCCCAGCATTTT
CASSYKGGNQPQHF
>NA|TRBV5-1|NA|TRBJ2-2
TGCGCCAGCAGCTCCCAAGGGTCTACAAACACCGGGGAGCTGTTTTTT
CASSSQGSTNTGELFF
>NA|TRBV27|NA|TRBJ1-5
TGTGCCAGCAGTTTAAGAGCCAATCAGCCCCAGCATTTT
CASSLRANQPQHF
>NA|TRBV5-1|NA|TRBJ2-2
TGCGCCAGCAGGTCTAGCGCAAAGAACACCGGGGAGCTGTTTTTT
CASRSSAKNTGELFF
>many|TRBV29-1|NA|TRBJ2-6
TGCAGCGTTGAAGACGTGGGGGCTGGGGCCAACGTCCTGACTTTC
CSVEDVGAGANVLTF
>NA|TRBV24-1|NA|TRBJ2-5
TGTGCCACCAGTGATCCTACGGGGTTAGGGACCCAGTACTTC
CATSDPTGLGTQYF
>NA|TRBV15|NA|TRBJ1-2
TGTGCCACCAGCAGTGGGGGGGGTTATGGCTACACCTTC
CATSSGGGYGYTF
>few|TRBV3-1|NA|TRBJ2-7
TGTGCCAGCAGCCACCGACAGGCCTACGAGCAGTACTTC
CASSHRQAYEQYF
>many|TRBV5-1|TRBD2|TRBJ2-1
TGCGCCAGCAGCCTACTAGCGGGAGGGCCCTCTATCAATGAGCAGTTCTTC
CASSLLAGGPSINEQFF
>few|TRBV4-3|NA|TRBJ2-5
TGCGCCAGCAGCCAAGATTCTCAATACGATTTGGAGCAGTACTTC
CASSQDSQYDLEQYF
>NA|TRBV7-8|TRBD1|TRBJ2-5
TGTGCCAGCAGCCTGGGACAGGAGGCCGTGACCCAGTACTTC
CASSLGQEAVTQYF
>NA|TRBV20-1|NA|TRBJ2-1
TGCAGTGCTAGAGATAGGCAGGGCAGCTCCTACAATGAGCAGTTCTTC
CSARDRQGSSYNEQFF
>NA|TRBV29-1|TRBD2|TRBJ2-5
TGCAGCATTTCCGAAAGGGTGACTAGCGGGGTGGAGACCCAGTACTTC
CSISERVTSGVETQYF
>few|TRBV20-1|NA|TRBJ2-1
TGCAGTGCTATGGAGACAGCCTGGAATGAGCAGTTCTTC
CSAMETAWNEQFF
>few|TRBV5-1|TRBD1|TRBJ2-5
TGCGCCAGCAGCTTGTGGGGACAGGTCAGCCAAGAGACCCAGTACTTC
CASSLWGQVSQETQYF
>NA|TRBV28|TRBD1|TRBJ2-7
TGTGCCAACAGCCTGGGACAGCCTAATTACGAGCAGTACTTC
CANSLGQPNYEQYF
>NA|TRBV12-3/TRBV12-4|NA|TRBJ1-1
TGTGCCAGCAGTTTAATATGGTCCCGGAACACTGAAGCTTTCTTT
CASSLIWSRNTEAFF